The 15 T cell receptor beta chains below were found in one sample sequenced in a study of shared clonotypes between healthy human individuals. The table came from immunoSEQ multiplex PCR; TCRdb's copy has only in-frame clones and leaves some out. The sample includes approximately 720,000 clones, 60% to 80% of them seen just once. Sequenced sample: memory CD4+ T cells sorted from blood. Regarding subset: CD45RA-negative fraction. The receptors stem from a woman aged 30 to 39 in good health.

This clone was recorded only once. The V gene is TRBV2, the J gene TRBJ1-1; tentatively, D is TRBD1 (5 bases). Per germline, CDR1 SNHLY and CDR2 FYNNEI. The CDR3 sequence is 14 residues long. Trimming took off 7 bases at V and 4 bases at J, with 16 bases between the two ends. The DNA of the CDR3 is TGTGCCAGCACCCCGAGGAGGGGCAGCACTGAAGCTTTCTTT. This gives the protein CASTPRRGSTEAFF.

This clone was counted once. The V and J genes are TRBV15 and TRBJ2-5; D possibly uses TRBD1 or TRBD2 (5 bases each). Trimming stripped 1 base from V and 4 bases from J, with 10 bases between. Germline V gene lookup returns CDR1 LNHNV and CDR2 YYDKDF (reference sequence). The CDR3 has 14 amino acids. The CDR3 nucleotides read TGTGCCACCAGCAGAGTACTAGGGGTAGAGACCCAGTACTTC. Encoded protein: CATSRVLGVETQYF.

V and J are TRBV7-9 and TRBJ1-1, with no clear D. This CDR3 region has 12 residues. Trimming took 2 bases from V and 6 from J, leaving 7 bases between them. Looked up from germline, CDR1 is SEHNR and CDR2 is FQNEAQ (reference sequence). This CDR3 is CASSLYESEAFF. Here the CDR3 DNA reads TGTGCCAGCAGCTTATACGAATCTGAAGCTTTCTTT.

This sequence joins TRBV18 and TRBJ2-5; D is perhaps TRBD2 (6 bases). In germline, CDR1 is KGHSH, CDR2 LQKENI. This CDR3 comprises 15 residues. V lost 2 bases and J lost 1, with 11 bases in between. The CDR3 nucleotides are TGTGCCAGCTCACCATTGGGCGGGGCCCAAGAGACCCAGTACTTC. Protein: CASSPLGGAQETQYF.

The chain links TRBV19 to TRBJ1-2; D possibly corresponds to TRBD1 (5 bases). The germline gives CDR1 LNHDA, CDR2 SQIVND (reference sequence). This CDR3 contains 17 residues. Trimming cost V 5 bases and J 5 bases, with 24 bases left between them. DNA for the CDR3: TGTGCCAGTAGTTCCCCAGTCAGGGCAGGGATGGTTTATGGCTACACCTTC. It yields the protein CASSSPVRAGMVYGYTF.

A remark on this clone: This may be a read error: a much more frequent sequence differs by one nucleotide. The same CDR3 is also encoded by other DNA sequences in this sample. The V gene is TRBV5-1, the J gene TRBJ1-4; 7 bases match TRBD1. Per the germline V gene, CDR1 is SGHRS and CDR2 is YFSETQ. The junction had 4 bases not matched to a gene; V was cut back by 0 bases and J by 5 bases. The CDR3 is 15 residues long. The CDR3 loop reads CASSLGDRDNEKLFF. The CDR3 DNA reads as TGCGCCAGCAGCTTGGGAGACAGGGACAATGAAAAACTGTTTTTT.

The chain recombines TRBV6-5 with TRBJ2-7; 10 bases fit TRBD1. Trimming cost V 2 bases and J 7 bases; bases outside gene matches: 5. This CDR3 is 14 amino acids long. Per germline, CDR1 MNHEY and CDR2 SVGAGI. CDR3 in amino acids: CASSYGTGVREQYF. Here the CDR3 DNA reads TGTGCCAGCAGTTACGGGACAGGGGTGAGGGAGCAGTACTTC.

This clone has a handful of counts. The rearrangement links TRBV5-1 to TRBJ2-7; 9 bases align to TRBD1. Germline V gene lookup returns CDR1 SGHRS and CDR2 YFSETQ. V lost 3 bases to trimming and J lost 5 bases; unmatched junction nucleotides: 9. There are 15 residues in the CDR3. DNA for the CDR3: TGCGCCAGCAGCTCGGGGGACAGGGACGGGGACGAGCAGTACTTC. This sequence encodes CASSSGDRDGDEQYF.

The V and J genes are TRBV28 and TRBJ2-6; 7 nucleotides match TRBD1. V was pared by 11 bases and J by 1 base, with 11 bases of the junction left unmatched. CDR1 is MDHEN and CDR2 is SYDVKM in the germline V gene. The CDR3 loop spans 16 amino acids. CDR3 protein: CAARGAGGSGANVLTF. As DNA, the CDR3 is TGTGCCGCAAGAGGGGCAGGGGGTTCTGGGGCCAACGTCCTGACTTTC. Filled out from reference TRBV28 and TRBJ2-6, the complete variable domain reads DVKVTQSSRYLVKRTGEKVFLECVQDMDHENMFWYRQDPGLGLRLIYFSYDVKMKEKGDIPEGYSVSREKKERFSLILESASTNQTSMYLCAARGAGGSGANVLTFGAGSRLTVL.

The rearrangement uses TRBV5-1 and TRBJ2-3; possibly TRBD1 for D (5 bases). V lost 2 bases and J lost 4, with 8 bases in between. The CDR3 is made up of 13 amino acids. Germline-derived CDR1 and CDR2 are SGHRS and YFSETQ. The CDR3 spells CASSFQGSDTQYF. CDR3 DNA: TGCGCCAGCAGCTTTCAGGGTTCAGATACGCAGTATTTT.

V usage is TRBV7-9 and J usage is TRBJ2-1, with D tentatively TRBD2 (8 bases). V was clipped by 5 bases and J by 12 bases, with 26 bases between them. CDR1 and CDR2 from the germline V gene are SEHNR and FQNEAQ (reference sequence). The CDR3 runs 16 residues. This CDR3 is CASSGTASGTRGRQFF. CDR3 DNA: TGTGCCAGCAGCGGGACAGCCTCCGGGACTAGGGGTCGGCAGTTCTTC. Full variable domain (missing parts from reference TRBV7-9 and TRBJ2-1): DTGVSQNPRHKITKRGQNVTFRCDPISEHNRLYWYRQTLGQGPEFLTYFQNEAQLEKSRLLSDRFSAERPKGSFSTLEIQRTEQGDSAMYLCASSGTASGTRGRQFFGPGTRLTVL.

V is TRBV10-3 and J is TRBJ2-7; a possible D gene is TRBD2 (6 bases). The CDR3 has 13 residues. The V end was cut by 11 bases, the J end by 4 bases, with 18 bases between. Germline-derived CDR1 and CDR2 are ENHRY and SYGVKD. The DNA of the CDR3 is TGTGCCCTGGCCCCGGGAGCCGGTTACGAGCAGTACTTC. This sequence encodes CALAPGAGYEQYF.

The V and J genes are TRBV5-4 and TRBJ2-7; 9 nucleotides match TRBD2. Germline V gene data show CDR1 as SGHNT and CDR2 as YYREEE (reference sequence). The CDR3 totals 16 residues. Losses at the gene ends were 0 bases for V and 6 bases for J; bases not matched to a gene: 10. The CDR3 coding sequence is TGTGCCAGCAGCTTGGGGGCGGCTAGCGGGAAGTTCGAGCAGTACTTC. Its translation is CASSLGAASGKFEQYF.

The chain combines TRBV5-1 with TRBJ2-2, with 8 bases aligning to TRBD1. The V and J ends lost 0 bases and 4 bases, in that order; junction bases with no gene match: 5. CDR1 is SGHRS and CDR2 is YFSETQ in the germline V gene. The length of the CDR3 is 16 residues. For the CDR3, the DNA is TGCGCCAGCAGCTTGGATGGACAGGGAGTCACCGGGGAGCTGTTTTTT. Translated, it gives CASSLDGQGVTGELFF.

The chain combines TRBV18 with TRBJ1-5; 9 positions agree with TRBD1. Trimming cost V 3 bases and J 5 bases; bases outside gene matches: 5. The germline V gene encodes CDR1 KGHSH and CDR2 LQKENI. This CDR3 is 15 amino acids long. CDR3 residues: CASSPGTGYDQPQHF. DNA for the CDR3: TGTGCCAGCTCACCCGGGACAGGGTATGATCAGCCCCAGCATTTT.